This is a list of T cell receptor beta chains from one sample in a study of shared clonotypes between healthy human individuals. Only in-frame clones appear in the TCRdb table, and some are missing; sequencing was by immunoSEQ multiplex PCR. The data contain some 2 million clones, over 85% of them singletons. The sequencing input was naive CD8+ T cells sorted from blood. The receptors were sampled from a man aged 18 to 30 in good health. Each CDR3 is given with its conserved first and last residue. The order of the fields is V gene, D gene, J gene, clone size, CDR3 DNA, CDR3 protein. A D gene is named only where the DNA matches it firmly. The listing skips clone size in some rows; elsewhere it reads once, few, many or a size class.

TRBV29-1	TRBD1	TRBJ2-7	.	TGCAGCGTTACTCCGGGACAGGGACTCTACGAGCAGTACTTC	CSVTPGQGLYEQYF
TRBV7-9	.	TRBJ2-5	.	TGTGCCAGCAGCTTAGCGGGACCCGACCAAGAGACCCAGTACTTC	CASSLAGPDQETQYF
TRBV7-9	.	TRBJ1-5	.	TGTGCCAGCAGCTTACGGGGGGGTTTTGGCCATCAGCCCCAGCATTTT	CASSLRGGFGHQPQHF
TRBV11-2	TRBD2	TRBJ2-2	once	TGTGCCAGCAGCTTACCTAGCGGGAGCTCAGACACCGGGGAGCTGTTTTTT	CASSLPSGSSDTGELFF
TRBV7-8	.	TRBJ2-3	.	TGTGCCAGCAGTATTAGCGCTAGCACAGATACGCAGTATTTT	CASSISASTDTQYF
TRBV19	.	TRBJ1-5	.	TGTGCCAGTAGTCCGCCTGTTGCAGGGTTAAATCAGCCCCAGCATTTT	CASSPPVAGLNQPQHF
TRBV27	TRBD2	TRBJ2-1	.	TGTGCCAGCAGTTCCCGACTAGCGGGAGTCGTGTACAATGAGCAGTTCTTC	CASSSRLAGVVYNEQFF
TRBV6-5	.	TRBJ2-7	.	TGTGCCAGCAGCGAGACCGAGGGGCATCCCCACGAGCAGTACTTC	CASSETEGHPHEQYF
TRBV19	.	TRBJ2-7	.	TGTGCCAGTCAGGGTATACACGAGCAGTACTTC	CASQGIHEQYF
TRBV4-2	.	TRBJ2-3	.	TGTGCCAGCAGCCAAGATTTTGGGGGTCCTAGCACAGATACGCAGTATTTT	CASSQDFGGPSTDTQYF
TRBV18	.	TRBJ2-7	.	TGTGCCAGCTCGGAGGGACAGTTGGAGCCCTACGAGCAGTACTTC	CASSEGQLEPYEQYF
TRBV10-2	TRBD1	TRBJ1-2	.	TGCGCCGGACAGCGACAGGGGGACCTTGGCTACACCTTC	CAGQRQGDLGYTF